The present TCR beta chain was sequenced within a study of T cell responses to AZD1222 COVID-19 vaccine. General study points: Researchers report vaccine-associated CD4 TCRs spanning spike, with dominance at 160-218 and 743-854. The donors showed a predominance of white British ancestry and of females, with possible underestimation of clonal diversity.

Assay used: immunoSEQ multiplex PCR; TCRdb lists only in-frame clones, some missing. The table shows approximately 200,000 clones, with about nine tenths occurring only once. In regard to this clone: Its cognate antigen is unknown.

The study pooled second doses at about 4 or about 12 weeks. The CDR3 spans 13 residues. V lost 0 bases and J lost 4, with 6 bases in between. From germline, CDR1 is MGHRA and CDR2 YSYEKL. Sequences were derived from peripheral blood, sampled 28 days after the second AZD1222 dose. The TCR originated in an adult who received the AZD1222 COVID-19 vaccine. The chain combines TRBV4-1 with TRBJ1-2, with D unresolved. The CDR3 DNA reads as TGCGCCAGCAGCCAAGAGGTCCGCTATGGCTACACCTTC. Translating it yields CASSQEVRYGYTF.